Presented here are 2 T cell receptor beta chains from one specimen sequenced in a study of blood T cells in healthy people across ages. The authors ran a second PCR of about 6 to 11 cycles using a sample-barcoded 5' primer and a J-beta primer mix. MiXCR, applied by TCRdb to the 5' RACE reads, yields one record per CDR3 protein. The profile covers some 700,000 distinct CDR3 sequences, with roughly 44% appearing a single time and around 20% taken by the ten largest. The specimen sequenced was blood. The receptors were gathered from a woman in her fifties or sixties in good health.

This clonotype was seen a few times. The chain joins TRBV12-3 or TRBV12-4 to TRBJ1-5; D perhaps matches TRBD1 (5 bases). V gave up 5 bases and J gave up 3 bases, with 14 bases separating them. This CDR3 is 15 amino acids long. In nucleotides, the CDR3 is TGTGCCAGCAGTCCCGGGGACGCCTACAATCAGCCCCAGCATTTT. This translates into CASSPGDAYNQPQHF.

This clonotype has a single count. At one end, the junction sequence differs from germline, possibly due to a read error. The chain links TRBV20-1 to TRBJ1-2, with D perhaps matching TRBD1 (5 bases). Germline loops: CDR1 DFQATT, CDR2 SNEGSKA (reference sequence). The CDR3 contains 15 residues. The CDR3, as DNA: TGCAGTGCTGAACCCGGACATCAAGAGAACTGTGGCTACACCTTC. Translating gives CSAEPGHQENCGYTF.